This record looks at one T cell receptor (beta chain) sequence and its context. What it binds is unknown. The CDR3 has 18 amino acids. Germline V gives CDR1 MGHRA, CDR2 YSYEKL. These data belong to a study of cytomegalovirus exposure and HLA in healthy donors. PCR primers comprised 60 Vbeta and 13 Jbeta primers. TCRdb's copy holds only in-frame clones and misses some; the assay was immunoSEQ multiplex PCR. This sample carries 150,000 or so clones, approximately 79% of them seen once, and the ten largest clones take 4.3%. Study-wide results and caveats: An analysis that was carried out later associated 15,000 to 20,000 TCR beta sequences with HLA alleles at 0.05 false discovery rate. It was only CMV serostatus that was available as immune exposure information. In vitro experiments confirmed that a few CMV-associated chains were specific for CMV antigens. DRB1 showed the most TCR associations and HLA-C the fewest in a later analysis, as rates varied by HLA locus.

The V gene is TRBV4-1, the J gene TRBJ2-5; D call uncertain. The J call could be wrong; TRBJ2-7 is a better fit for the DNA end. This receptor was obtained from a man between 18 and 29 years old in good health and CMV-seropositive. The sample was PBMCs. The CDR3 here is CASSQYDPLRQLGGEQYF. The CDR3 nucleotides read TGCGCCAGCAGCCAATACGATCCCCTCCGGCAGTTAGGCGGCGAGCAGTACTTC.